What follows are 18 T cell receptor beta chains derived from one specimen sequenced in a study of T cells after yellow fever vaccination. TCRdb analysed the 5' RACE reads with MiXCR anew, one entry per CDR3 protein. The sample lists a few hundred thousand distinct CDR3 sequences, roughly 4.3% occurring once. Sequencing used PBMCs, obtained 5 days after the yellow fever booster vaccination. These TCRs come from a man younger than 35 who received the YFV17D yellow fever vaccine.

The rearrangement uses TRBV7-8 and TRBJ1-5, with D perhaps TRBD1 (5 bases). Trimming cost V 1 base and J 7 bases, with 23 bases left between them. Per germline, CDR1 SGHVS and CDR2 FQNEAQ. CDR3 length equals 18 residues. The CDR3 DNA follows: TGTGCCAGCAGCTTAGGTAATCAGGGTTCCAGAGTTTGGCAGCCCCAGCATTTT. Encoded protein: CASSLGNQGSRVWQPQHF.

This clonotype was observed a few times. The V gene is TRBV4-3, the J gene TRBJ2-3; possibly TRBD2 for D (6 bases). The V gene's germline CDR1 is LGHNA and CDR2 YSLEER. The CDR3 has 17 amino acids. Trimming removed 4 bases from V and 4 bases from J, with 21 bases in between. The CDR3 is CASSRTFGTGVSDTQYF. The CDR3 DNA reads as TGCGCCAGCAGCCGAACCTTCGGGACGGGGGTATCAGATACGCAGTATTTT.

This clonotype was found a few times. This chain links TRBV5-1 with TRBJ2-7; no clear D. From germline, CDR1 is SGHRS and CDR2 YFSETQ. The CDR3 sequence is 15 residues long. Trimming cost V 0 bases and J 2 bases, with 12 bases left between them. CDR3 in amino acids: CASSLETDSPYEQYV. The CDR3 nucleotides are TGCGCCAGCAGCTTGGAGACCGACTCCCCCTACGAGCAGTACGTC.

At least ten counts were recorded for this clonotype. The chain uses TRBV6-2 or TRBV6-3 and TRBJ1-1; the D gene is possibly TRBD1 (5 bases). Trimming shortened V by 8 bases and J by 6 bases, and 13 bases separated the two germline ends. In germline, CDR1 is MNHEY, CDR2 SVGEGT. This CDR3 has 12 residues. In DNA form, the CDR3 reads TGTGCCAGCGGGACGGCGGTAGCTGAAGCTTTCTTT. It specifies CASGTAVAEAFF.

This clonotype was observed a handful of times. The CDR3 here is CSARGGQGTSYEQYV. For the CDR3, the DNA is TGCAGTGCTAGAGGGGGACAGGGGACCTCCTACGAGCAGTACGTC. The J gene is TRBJ2-7, the V gene TRBV20-1; 10 bases are a match to TRBD1. J was trimmed by 0 bases and V by 1 base; bases with no gene match: 3. The CDR3 consists of 15 residues. Germline V gene sequence: CDR1 DFQATT, CDR2 SNEGSKA (reference sequence).

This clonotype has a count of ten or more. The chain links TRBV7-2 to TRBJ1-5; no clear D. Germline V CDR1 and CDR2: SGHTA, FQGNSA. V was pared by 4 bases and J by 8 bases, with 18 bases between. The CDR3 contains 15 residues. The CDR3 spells CASSSGRRGSEPQHF. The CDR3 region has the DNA TGTGCCAGCAGCTCGGGGAGACGGGGTAGCGAGCCCCAGCATTTT.

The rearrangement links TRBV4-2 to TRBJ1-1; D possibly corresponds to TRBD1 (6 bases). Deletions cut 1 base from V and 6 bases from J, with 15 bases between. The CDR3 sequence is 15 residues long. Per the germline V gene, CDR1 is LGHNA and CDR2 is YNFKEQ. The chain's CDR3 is CASSQGTAAQPEAFF. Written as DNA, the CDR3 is TGTGCCAGCAGCCAAGGGACAGCGGCCCAGCCTGAAGCTTTCTTT.

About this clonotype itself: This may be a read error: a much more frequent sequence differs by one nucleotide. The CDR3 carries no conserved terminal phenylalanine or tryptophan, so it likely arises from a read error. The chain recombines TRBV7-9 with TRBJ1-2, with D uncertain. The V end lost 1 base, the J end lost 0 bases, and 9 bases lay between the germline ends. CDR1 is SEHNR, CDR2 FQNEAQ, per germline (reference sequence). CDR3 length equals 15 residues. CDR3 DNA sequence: TGTGCCAGCAGCTTAGGGCAGCCAGCTAACTATGGCTACACCTTA. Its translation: CASSLGQPANYGYTL.

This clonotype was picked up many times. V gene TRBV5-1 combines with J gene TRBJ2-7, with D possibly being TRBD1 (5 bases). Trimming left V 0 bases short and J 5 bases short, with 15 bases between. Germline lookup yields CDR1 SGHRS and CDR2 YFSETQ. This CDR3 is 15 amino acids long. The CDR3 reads CASSLGFSGLDEQYF. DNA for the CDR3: TGCGCCAGCAGCTTGGGGTTTTCAGGGCTCGACGAGCAGTACTTC.

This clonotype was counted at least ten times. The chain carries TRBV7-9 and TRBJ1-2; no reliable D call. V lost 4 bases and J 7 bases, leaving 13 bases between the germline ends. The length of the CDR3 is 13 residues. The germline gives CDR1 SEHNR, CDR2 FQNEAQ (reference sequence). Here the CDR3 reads CASSSRRDSGYTF. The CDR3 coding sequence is TGTGCCAGCAGCTCCCGCAGAGATAGTGGCTACACCTTC.

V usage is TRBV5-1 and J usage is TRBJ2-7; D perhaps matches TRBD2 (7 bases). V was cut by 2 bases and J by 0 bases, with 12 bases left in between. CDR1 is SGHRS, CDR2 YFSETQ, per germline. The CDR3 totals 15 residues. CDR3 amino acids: CASSFGGLISYEQYF. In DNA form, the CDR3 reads TGCGCCAGCAGCTTCGGGGGGCTGATCTCCTACGAGCAGTACTTC.

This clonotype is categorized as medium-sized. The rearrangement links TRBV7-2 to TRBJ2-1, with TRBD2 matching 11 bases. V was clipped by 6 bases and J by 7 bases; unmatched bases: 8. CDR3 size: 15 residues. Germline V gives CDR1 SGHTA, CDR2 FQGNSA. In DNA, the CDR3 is TGTGCCAGCAGTTTCGGACTAGCGGGTGGGAATGAGCAGTTCTTC. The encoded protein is CASSFGLAGGNEQFF.

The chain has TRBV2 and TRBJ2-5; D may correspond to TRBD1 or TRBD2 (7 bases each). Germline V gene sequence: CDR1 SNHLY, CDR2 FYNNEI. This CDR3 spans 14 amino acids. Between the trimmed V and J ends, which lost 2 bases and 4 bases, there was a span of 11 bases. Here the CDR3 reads CASSEQGEGETQYF. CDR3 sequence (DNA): TGTGCCAGCAGTGAACAGGGGGAGGGAGAGACCCAGTACTTC.

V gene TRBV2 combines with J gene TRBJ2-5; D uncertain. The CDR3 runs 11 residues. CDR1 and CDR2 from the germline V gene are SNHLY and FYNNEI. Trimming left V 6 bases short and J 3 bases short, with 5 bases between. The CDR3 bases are TGTGCCAGCAGCACTGAAGAGACCCAGTACTTC. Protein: CASSTEETQYF.

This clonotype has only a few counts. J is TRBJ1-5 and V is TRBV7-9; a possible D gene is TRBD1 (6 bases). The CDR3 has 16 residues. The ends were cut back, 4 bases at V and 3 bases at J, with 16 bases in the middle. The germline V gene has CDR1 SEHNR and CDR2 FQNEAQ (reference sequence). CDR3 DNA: TGTGCCAGCAGCTCGGTTAGCAGGGGTAACAATCAGCCCCAGCATTTT. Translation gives CASSSVSRGNNQPQHF.

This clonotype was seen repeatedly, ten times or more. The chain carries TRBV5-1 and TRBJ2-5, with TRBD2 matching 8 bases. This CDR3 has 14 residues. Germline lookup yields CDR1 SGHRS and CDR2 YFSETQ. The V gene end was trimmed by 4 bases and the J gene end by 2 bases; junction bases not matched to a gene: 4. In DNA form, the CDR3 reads TGCGCCAGCAGCGCGGGGGGACTTCAAGAGACCCAGTACTTC. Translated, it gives CASSAGGLQETQYF. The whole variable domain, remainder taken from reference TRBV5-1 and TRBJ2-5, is KAGVTQTPRYLIKTRGQQVTLSCSPISGHRSVSWYQQTPGQGLQFLFEYFSETQRNKGNFPGRFSGRQFSNSRSEMNVSTLELGDSALYLCASSAGGLQETQYFGPGTRLLVL.

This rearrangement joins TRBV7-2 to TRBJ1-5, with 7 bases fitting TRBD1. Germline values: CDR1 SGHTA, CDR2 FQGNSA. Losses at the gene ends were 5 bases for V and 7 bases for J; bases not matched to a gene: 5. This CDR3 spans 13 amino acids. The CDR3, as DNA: TGTGCCAGCAGCCCAGACAGGGCCCAGCCCCAGCATTTT. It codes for CASSPDRAQPQHF.

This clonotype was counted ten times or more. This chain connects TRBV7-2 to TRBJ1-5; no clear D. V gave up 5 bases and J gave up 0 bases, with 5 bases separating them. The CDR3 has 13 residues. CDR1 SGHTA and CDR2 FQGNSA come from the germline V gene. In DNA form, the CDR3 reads TGTGCCAGCAGCCGTGCTAGCAATCAGCCCCAGCATTTT. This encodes CASSRASNQPQHF.